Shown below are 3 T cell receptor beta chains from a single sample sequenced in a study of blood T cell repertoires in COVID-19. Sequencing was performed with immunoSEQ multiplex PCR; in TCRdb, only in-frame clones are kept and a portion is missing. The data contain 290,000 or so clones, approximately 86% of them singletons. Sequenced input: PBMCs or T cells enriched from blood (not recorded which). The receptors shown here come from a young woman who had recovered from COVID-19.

The CDR3: CASSEEGTSLHEQFF. DNA of the CDR3: TGTGCCAGCAGTGAAGAAGGGACTAGCTTGCATGAGCAGTTCTTC. The chain has TRBV2 and TRBJ2-1; 9 bases align to TRBD2. The CDR3 totals 15 residues. The junction had 6 bases not matched to a gene; V was cut back by 1 base and J by 8 bases. Germline V lookup: CDR1 SNHLY, CDR2 FYNNEI.

The CDR3 here is CASSSSGTVANYGYTF. The CDR3 DNA is TGCGCCAGCAGCTCCTCCGGGACTGTGGCTAACTATGGCTACACCTTC. V usage is TRBV5-1 and J usage is TRBJ1-2, with a possible D match to TRBD1 (5 bases). The germline gives CDR1 SGHRS, CDR2 YFSETQ. Trimming took off 3 bases at V and 0 bases at J, with 15 bases between the two ends. The length of the CDR3 is 16 residues.

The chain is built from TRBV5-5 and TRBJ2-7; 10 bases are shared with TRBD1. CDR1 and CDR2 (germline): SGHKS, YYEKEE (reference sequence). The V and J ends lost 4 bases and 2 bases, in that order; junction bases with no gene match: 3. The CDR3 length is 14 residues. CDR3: CASSPGQGAYEQYF. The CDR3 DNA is TGTGCCAGCAGCCCCGGACAGGGGGCCTACGAGCAGTACTTC.